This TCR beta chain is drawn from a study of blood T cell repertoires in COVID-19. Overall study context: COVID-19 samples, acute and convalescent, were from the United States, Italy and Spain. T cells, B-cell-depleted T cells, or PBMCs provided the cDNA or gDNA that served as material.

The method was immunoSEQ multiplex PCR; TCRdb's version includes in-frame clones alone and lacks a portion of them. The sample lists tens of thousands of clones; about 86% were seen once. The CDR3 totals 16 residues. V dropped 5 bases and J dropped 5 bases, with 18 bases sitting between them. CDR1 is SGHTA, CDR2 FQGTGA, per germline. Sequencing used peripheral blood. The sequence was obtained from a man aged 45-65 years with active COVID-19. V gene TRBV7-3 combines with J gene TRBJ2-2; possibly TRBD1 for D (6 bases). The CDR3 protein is CASSLLGGPMTGELFF. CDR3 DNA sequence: TGTGCCAGCAGCCTATTAGGGGGACCCATGACCGGGGAGCTGTTTTTT. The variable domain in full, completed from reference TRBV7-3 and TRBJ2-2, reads GAGVSQTPSNKVTEKGKYVELRCDPISGHTALYWYRQSLGQGPEFLIYFQGTGAADDSGLPNDRFFAVRPEGSVSTLKIQRTERGDSAVYLCASSLLGGPMTGELFFGEGSRLTVL.